The 5 T cell receptor beta chains in this list originate from one sample, sequenced in a study of Ad26.COV2.S vaccination and SARS-CoV-2 variants. Regarding treatment: around 19 received Ad26.COV2.S at low or high dose, single or two shots; about five received placebo; per-sample allocation not given. Sampling took place 63 days after the first vaccine or placebo injection. Only in-frame clones appear in the TCRdb table, and some are missing; sequencing was by immunoSEQ multiplex PCR. This table has more than 300,000 clones, around 90% appearing once. The material was peripheral blood, obtained in a trial of Ad26.COV2.S vaccine versus placebo. The receptors come from a person between 18 and 60 years old who received the Ad26.COV2.S COVID-19 vaccine or a placebo.

V usage is TRBV30 and J usage is TRBJ1-1; TRBD1 matches at 7 bases. This CDR3 region has 12 residues. CDR1 and CDR2 (germline): GTSNPN, SVGIG (reference sequence). V shed 8 bases, J shed 1 base, and the junction held 4 bases outside the gene matches. The CDR3 DNA reads TGTGCCCGTGACAGGGAGAACACTGAAGCTTTCTTT. Translating gives CARDRENTEAFF.

This chain joins TRBV25-1 and TRBJ1-1; TRBD1 aligns across 8 bases. The CDR3 covers 15 residues. The J segment lost 2 bases and the V segment lost 5 bases, leaving 7 bases of the junction unmatched. CDR1 is MGHDK and CDR2 is SYGVNS in the germline V gene. The CDR3 nucleotides are TGTGCCAGCAGTCCCCACAGGGGGATTAACACTGAAGCTTTCTTT. It codes for CASSPHRGINTEAFF. The variable domain in full, with the rest retrieved from reference TRBV25-1 and TRBJ1-1, is EADIYQTPRYLVIGTGKKITLECSQTMGHDKMYWYQQDPGMELHLIHYSYGVNSTEKGDLSSESTVSRIRTEHFPLTLESARPSHTSQYLCASSPHRGINTEAFFGQGTRLTVV.

The chain carries TRBV2 and TRBJ1-6; D gene unclear. CDR3 size: 14 residues. The V end was cut by 3 bases, the J end by 9 bases, with 12 bases between. Germline V gene sequence: CDR1 SNHLY, CDR2 FYNNEI. The CDR3 loop reads CASSEERLGSPLHF. In DNA, the CDR3 is TGTGCCAGCAGTGAGGAGAGGCTAGGTTCACCCCTCCACTTT.

This chain joins TRBV27 and TRBJ2-5, with TRBD1 identical over 8 bases. Trimming cost V 2 bases and J 5 bases; bases outside gene matches: 1. The germline CDR1 and CDR2 sequences are MNHEY and SMNVEV (reference sequence). The CDR3 covers 13 residues. The CDR3 bases are TGTGCCAGCAGTTTAAACAGGGGGGAGACCCAGTACTTC. It codes for CASSLNRGETQYF.

V is TRBV7-3 and J is TRBJ2-7, with D possibly TRBD2 on 6 matching bases. Germline V CDR1 and CDR2: SGHTA, FQGTGA. This CDR3 has 14 amino acids. V was pared by 5 bases and J by 2 bases, with 13 bases between. CDR3: CASSPAGGTYEQYF. CDR3 in DNA: TGTGCCAGCAGCCCCGCCGGGGGAACCTACGAGCAGTACTTC.